The T cell receptor beta chain under discussion was sequenced for a study of shared clonotypes between healthy human individuals. The protocol was immunoSEQ multiplex PCR, while the TCRdb copy is restricted to in-frame clones and leaves out a portion. The top ten clones hold approximately 0.44% of a sample with around 1.5 million clones, 98% of them seen once. V lost 2 bases, J lost 1 base, and 1 base stayed unmatched. CDR3 length equals 15 residues. From germline, CDR1 is SGDLS and CDR2 YYNGEE. The receptor's source is a man aged 30 to 45 in good health. The rearrangement links TRBV9 to TRBJ2-2, with TRBD1 identical over 8 bases. Material for sequencing was naive CD4+ T cells sorted from blood. Subset: CD45RA+ positively selected. The CDR3 region has the DNA TGTGCCAGCAGCGTTACAGGGGGGAACACCGGGGAGCTGTTTTTT. As protein: CASSVTGGNTGELFF.